This entry concerns a single T cell receptor beta chain. No antigen is known for it. The sample belongs to a study of cytomegalovirus exposure and HLA in healthy donors. Study results and limitations: The dataset shows that most TCR sequences were rare, while some public TCRs occurred in many donors.

CDR3 size: 13 residues. CDR1 is MNHEY and CDR2 is SMNVEV in the germline V gene (reference sequence). The V and J ends lost 6 bases and 6 bases respectively, with 11 bases between them. This PCR relied on a set of 60 Vbeta primers and 13 Jbeta primers. Some clones are missing from TCRdb's copy, which holds only in-frame ones; the method was immunoSEQ multiplex PCR. The data hold 150,000 to 200,000 clones, with 75% observed a single time. This TCR was recovered from a man between 18 and 35 years old in good health and CMV-seropositive. Sequencing used PBMCs. This sequence joins TRBV27 and TRBJ1-4; D possibly corresponds to TRBD1 (5 bases). The CDR3: CASRRGEDEKLFF. For the CDR3, the DNA is TGTGCCAGCAGACGAGGGGAGGATGAAAAACTGTTTTTT.